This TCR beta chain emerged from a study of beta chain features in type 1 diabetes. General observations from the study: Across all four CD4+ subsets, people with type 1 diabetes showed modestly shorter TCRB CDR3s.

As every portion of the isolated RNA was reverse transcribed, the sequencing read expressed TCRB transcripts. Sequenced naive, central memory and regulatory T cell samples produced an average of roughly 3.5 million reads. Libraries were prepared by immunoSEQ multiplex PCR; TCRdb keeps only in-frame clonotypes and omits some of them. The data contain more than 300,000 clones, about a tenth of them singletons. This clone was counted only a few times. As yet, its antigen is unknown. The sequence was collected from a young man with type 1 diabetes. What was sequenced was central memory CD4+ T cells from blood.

The CDR3 spells CASRTGKGNQPQHF. CDR3 in DNA: TGTGCCAGCAGAACAGGGAAAGGGAATCAGCCCCAGCATTTT. The chain joins TRBV6-5 to TRBJ1-5; D perhaps matches TRBD1 (6 bases). The CDR3 spans 14 residues. V dropped 6 bases and J dropped 4 bases, with 13 bases sitting between them. CDR1 is MNHEY and CDR2 is SVGAGI in the germline V gene.